Given below is one TCR beta chain in context. Germline assignment: CDR1 SGHRS and CDR2 YFSETQ. The CDR3 sequence is 13 residues long. Trimming at V came to 7 bases and at J to 7 bases, leaving 3 bases not matched to a gene. The data derive from a study of blood T cell repertoires in COVID-19. The repertoire was sequenced with immunoSEQ multiplex PCR; TCRdb's copy has only in-frame clones and lacks some. The repertoire holds 280,000 or so clones, roughly 87% seen once, with roughly 9.1% in the top ten. The chain links TRBV5-1 to TRBJ2-4; 12 bases map to TRBD2. The source material was peripheral blood. The source is a man aged 18 to 29 with active or convalescent COVID-19. The CDR3 spells CASSSGGENIQYF. The CDR3 coding sequence is TGCGCCAGCTCTAGCGGGGGGGAGAACATTCAGTACTTC.